Detailed here is one T cell receptor beta chain. This clone came up a few times. No cognate antigen has been identified for it. Qualities for individual bases were not recorded, and no much larger clone is one base off. The cohort was made up of hundreds of healthy bone marrow donors. Cohort members were all nominally healthy when sampled, although unrecorded immune exposures were likely present. The donor was CMV seropositive and belonged to the group of around 300 seropositive cohort members. Every donor gave a peripheral blood sample, and the peripheral blood mononuclear cells from that sample were used for TCR beta sequencing. Genomic DNA extraction from the blood cell samples was performed with the Qiagen DNeasy Blood Extraction Kit. Preparation of the library involved the immunoSEQ multiplex PCR assay. For the multiplex PCR, a mixture combining 60 forward primers for TCR Vbeta segments and 13 reverse primers for TCR Jbeta segments was used. A multiplex PCR assay on genomic DNA amplified the CDR3 region of rearranged TCR beta genes. Amplified TCR beta libraries were sequenced as 87-base-pair reads on the Illumina HiSeq System. The paper's data handling went like this. A later analysis tallied roughly 76 million unique TCR beta chains across the approximately 670 repertoires, and about 12 million of those chains were shared by two or more donors. To remove PCR and sequencing errors, raw reads were error-corrected and collapsed into unique sequences using a nearest-neighbor algorithm that merged closely related sequences. To assign V, D and J gene segments, CDR3 sequences were aligned to IMGT reference sequences. For a sequence to be retained, a match of at least six nucleotides to both a V gene segment and a J gene segment was required. A rearrangement was called productive if the CDR3 had no stop codons and remained in frame with V and J, and every other rearrangement was called non-productive. CDR3 was defined according to IMGT convention as the region running from the second conserved V-encoded cysteine to the conserved J-encoded phenylalanine. Sequences without an unambiguous match to a single V gene segment were excluded from the earlier analysis of 450 to 650 of the donors. An earlier analysis of 550 to 650 of the donors classified V segments as functional when productive rearrangements were above 56.7% and as segregating when the standard deviation between donors was above 5%. A statistical classification framework was developed to diagnose cytomegalovirus status using the catalog of TCR beta chain sequences. A later analysis assigned V and J genes by comparing TCR nucleotide sequences with IMGT/GENE-DB human TR gene sequences. The TCRdist pipeline was used in a later analysis to assign CDR3 sequences and most-parsimonious VDJ recombination scenarios. A later analysis defined each TCR beta chain by its CDR3 amino acid sequence plus V-gene family, and excluded reads lacking a unique V-gene family. A later analysis removed 592 highly shared, low-generation-probability nucleotide sequences to deal with suspected cross-contamination and a sequencing artifact. In a later analysis, a clonal expansion index for each public chain was calculated from normalized within-repertoire ranks of inferred template counts. In a later analysis, generation probabilities were computed using a VDJ recombination model fitted to out-of-frame rearrangements, and the results were checked against IGoR. In a later analysis, TCR-TCR, TCR-HLA and TCR-CMV co-occurrence was scored with hypergeometric tests, and a repertoire-size bias correction was applied to TCR pairs. A later analysis estimated false discovery rates by permuting HLA or CMV assignments 20 times. In a later analysis, co-occurring TCRs were grouped using DBSCAN, with TCRdist sequence similarity added in when clustering inside HLA-allele-positive subsets. Repertoires with fewer than 30,000 or more than 120,000 public chains, plus five repertoires with anomalous nucleotide sharing, were excluded from co-occurrence clustering. The table comes from immuneACCESS by way of TCRdb, which keeps in-frame sequences with V and J called. Part of the clones is missing from these tables; in studies checked, under half for an unresolved V gene and the rest for unknown reasons. That table gives V, J and clone size, and the DNA gave D and trimming. The sample includes about 76,000 clones, with 65% to 80% observed a single time. The ten largest clones take up about 12% of the sample.

As encoded in the germline V gene, CDR1 is ENHRY while CDR2 is SYGVKD. The CDR3 sequence holds 12 residues, the cysteine and phenylalanine included. CDR3 DNA only is kept here, 36 bases in frame from base 1. V is shortened by 3 bases, J by 1 base, and the region joining them spans 3 bases. The sample belongs to a study of cytomegalovirus exposure and HLA in healthy donors (dated by TCRdb to the late 2010s). With regard to the full study: An earlier analysis of approximately 590 of the donors reported 250 to 350 Gb of sequence data and 117 million unique TCR beta sequences from 150 million to 200 million T cells. An early release covering roughly 640 HLA-typed donors comprised about 310 gigabases of sequencing data and tens of millions of unique TCR sequences. Of the roughly 400 genotyped donors, approximately 83% fell in the genetic ancestry cluster associated with self-reported Caucasian donors. The study aimed to test whether cataloging public T cell receptors could reveal signatures of past pathogen exposure. The study used immunosequencing to profile the T cell repertoires of approximately 630 subjects and linked those repertoires to cytomegalovirus serostatus. In addition to the first cohort of several hundred subjects, a separate validation cohort of over 90 different subjects was used. High-throughput TCR immunosequencing, statistical association of individual TCRs with disease status, and machine learning were combined to predict cytomegalovirus infection status. In a later analysis, previously published TCR beta repertoires from hundreds of donors were re-analyzed and high-resolution HLA genotyping was added so that TCR occurrence patterns could be studied. The later analysis used no new phenotypic data to find candidate immune exposures, relying instead on TCR beta sequences and their occurrence across donors. An earlier analysis of more than 450 of the donors used high-throughput TCR beta sequencing to judge whether each TCR beta V gene segment behaved as functional or pseudogenic. Donor age, sex, ethnicity and CMV serostatus were compiled together with the repertoire data. In a later genetic analysis, genome-wide SNP genotypes for about 55% of the roughly 700 donors were used, and that subset was treated as a discovery cohort. Every discovery cohort repertoire had been produced on one sequencing platform. Both class I and class II loci were covered by HLA typing, at four-digit resolution. Typing coverage varied by locus: about 620-630 donors for A, B, C, DRB1 and DQB1; approximately 500 for DQA1; more than 600 for DPA1; more than 450 for DPB1. Four or five DR-DQ haplotypes were treated as single units for association and clustering because of strong linkage in the cohort. Among about 400 genotyped donors of the cohort, an average of roughly 230,000 unique TCR beta nucleotide sequences was sequenced per donor, of which about 19% were non-productive.

Points the paper makes about the study in general: Across donors, most TCR sequences were observed very rarely, whereas some public TCRs were present in many individuals. In a later analysis, HLA-associated TCR beta chains were found to be more clonally expanded and to have lower generation probabilities than equally common non-associated chains. Some IMGT-functional V segments, including TRBV6-2 and TRBV6-3, could not be distinguished by the 87-base-pair reads and were therefore excluded. Three of the identified cytomegalovirus-associated TCR beta chains were confirmed in vitro to be specific for cytomegalovirus antigens. It was suggested by the authors that the approach could potentially be generalized to other disease states and immunological phenotypes. Strong co-occurrence of HLA alleles, especially DR and DQ, made assigning TCR associations to individual alleles difficult. The cohort was sequenced for TCR beta chains only, and without alpha or paired-chain data the features that could be detected were limited. In the study, some 160 TCR beta chains were listed as associated with cytomegalovirus. In a later analysis, about 17,000 TCR beta sequences were associated with specific HLA alleles at a false discovery rate of 0.05. Because counts were too low, under 20 rarely observed V segments, including chromosome 9 orphons, were left out of the earlier analysis of roughly 600 of the donors. In a later analysis, most CMV-associated TCR beta chains were found to appear HLA-restricted, with HLA associations seemingly driven largely by CMV exposure. Cytomegalovirus status was reported to be diagnosed by the classifier with high specificity and sensitivity in both the original and validation cohorts. In a later genetic analysis, a missense DCLRE1C variant was associated with V-gene and J-gene trimming of TCR beta chains, and the association was replicated in an independent cohort. A later analysis reported that several top co-occurrence clusters appeared linked to parvovirus B19, influenza, CMV and Epstein-Barr virus. A further reported finding was that TCR beta sequences accurately predicted the HLA-A and HLA-B alleles for most subjects in the first cohort. The only immune exposure information available for the cohort was CMV serostatus. Correlated functional status among segregating V segments might reflect linkage disequilibrium, but an unknown experimental factor could not be ruled out. Compared with the roughly 670-donor mean, donors in an Asian-associated ancestry cluster had fewer N-insertions in productive TCRs, according to a later genetic analysis. Because some donors lacked HLA typing at each locus, the association tests relied only on the typed subset. A cluster of highly shared sequence variants was judged likely to be a technical artifact of the sequencing pipeline. According to a later analysis, TCR association rates differed among HLA loci, with DRB1 alleles showing the most associated TCRs and HLA-C alleles showing the fewest. The presence/absence analyses assumed that sequencing depth was roughly uniform across donors, and that assumption may not be true. Broadly in line with IMGT annotations, most TCR beta V segments showed up in productive rearrangements about 87% or about 30% of the time in an earlier analysis of 450 to 600 of the donors.

Sequenced material: PBMCs. The clonotype originates from a male donor in good health and CMV-seropositive. The sequence links TRBV10-3 to TRBJ1-1; no D gene call is confident. The DNA is as follows: TGTGCCATCAGTGACAGGAACACTGAAGCTTTCTTT. This translates into CAISDRNTEAFF.